This T cell receptor beta chain was sequenced in a study of shared clonotypes between healthy human individuals (dated by TCRdb to 2020 to 2021). Background for the entire study: Three men and two women, aged 18 to 49 years, made up the cohort. Libraries were prepared and TCR repertoires were sequenced by different laboratories using diverse techniques, in order to increase sequencing depth and limit assay-specific biases. Between about 0.8 and 9 billion PBMCs per donor were obtained by leukapheresis. To estimate repertoire size and how much clonotypes are shared between individuals, the study performed deep sequencing of blood TCR repertoires from a few healthy adults. Per donor, three plates each were used for CD4 naive and CD4 memory, two for CD8 naive, and one for CD8 memory.

Regarding this clone: Its antigen is currently not known. No much larger clone is present one base from it, and per-base qualities are unavailable.

Healthy HIV-negative adults with no recently reported acute infections or vaccinations were included as donors. Only Caucasian adults living in Nashville, Tennessee, USA were represented among the donors. Magnetic negative selection was used to enrich CD4+ T cells, after which naive cells were positively selected on CD45RA and the negative fraction became the memory subset. Blood was obtained by leukapheresis, after which PBMCs were separated by Ficoll-Histopaque density gradient centrifugation and cryopreserved in liquid nitrogen vapor phase. Analytical flow cytometry was used to check the purity and quantity of each magnetically sorted T cell population. Each sorted fraction had its genomic DNA isolated and then quantified by UV absorbance on a Nanodrop 2000c. What the work shows at the level of the full study, not this receptor alone: Clonotypes shared by all four sorted-subset donors showed higher generation probabilities than non-shared clonotypes. Approximately 4.8% of naive CD4, 3.5% of naive CD8, roughly 2.4% of memory CD4, and 0.4% of memory CD8 clonotypes were shared across a handful of donors. Sampling was limited to blood, and TCR repertoires in tissue likely differ from TCR repertoires in blood. Because the study included only a small number of donors, the genetic and exposure-history diversity represented was limited. Pairwise subsampling indicated that sequencing depth was expected to affect the degree of clonotype sharing among donors. Rarefaction of sorted-subset datasets indicated incomplete sequencing despite the large sequencing depth. Larger estimated clonotype richness was generally found for naive subsets than for memory subsets.

The CDR3 measures 15 amino acids from cysteine to phenylalanine. The kept DNA is CDR3 alone, 45 bases in frame from the first base. Relative to germline, V is 7 bases shorter and J is 5 bases shorter, with 19 bases between their ends. CDR1 SGHRS and CDR2 YFSETQ were looked up in the germline V gene. Using the deep immunoSEQ assay, multiplex PCR amplified TCR CDR3 regions from genomic DNA. Genomic DNA extracted from each cell subset was distributed evenly over all wells of several immunoSEQ 96-well plates, and each plate served as one replicate. For sorted subsets, approximately 210 ng genomic DNA, equal to tens of thousands of T cell genomes, was loaded into each replicate PCR. Purified libraries were quantified with a Qubit 3.0 fluorometer, sized on a Bioanalyzer 2100, and re-quantified with the KAPA Library Quantification kit. Every immunoSEQ 96-well plate was sequenced on a separate single-read 150-cycle Illumina NextSeq 550 flow cell. Processing in the source paper ran as follows. Because the immunoSEQ output included only junctional sequences and no quality scores, the filtering could not be the same as the filtering used for full-length reads. To assign V/J genes and CDR3, sequences were annotated using PyIR, a Python wrapper for IgBLAST v1.9, with IMGT germline references. Reads were removed for weak V/J assignments (E-value above 1e-6), missing CDR3, stop codons, out-of-frame junctions, or ambiguous translated residues. A V3J clonotype was defined by an identical inferred V gene, J gene, and CDR3 amino acid sequence. Percentage overlap between repertoires was computed as shared unique clonotypes divided by the size of the smaller repertoire. Repertoire richness was assessed with RTK rarefaction, the Chao1 estimator, and Recon v2.1 estimates of unobserved clonotypes. Generation probabilities were computed with OLGA for all TCRbeta clonotypes obtained by the gDNA method from several donors. TCRdb stores this immuneACCESS table with in-frame sequences only. Part of the clones is absent; in the studies checked, under half of the shortfall reflects unresolved V genes, and no reason is known for the rest. The V and J calls and clone size come from that table; D and trimming were worked out from the DNA. This sample gives 650,000 to 750,000 clones in total; about 78% of them show up just once. Less than 2% of the sample belongs to the ten largest clones.

The source material was memory CD4+ T cells sorted from blood. The cell subset or site label corresponds to: CD45RA-negative fraction. This sequence originates from a woman under 40 in good health. The chain employs TRBV5-1 and TRBJ2-1; a weak D assignment points to TRBD1 (6 bases agree). The bases read TGCGCCAGCGCCCCAGGAAGCGCAGGGGACAATGAGCAGTTCTTC. Its amino acids are CASAPGSAGDNEQFF.